This T cell receptor (beta chain) came from a study of cytomegalovirus exposure and HLA in healthy donors (dated by TCRdb to 2016 to 2017). Regarding the research as a whole: An earlier analysis of several hundred of the donors reported about 260 Gb of sequence data and 117 million unique TCR beta sequences obtained from 150 million to 200 million T cells. To predict cytomegalovirus infection status, the study brought together high-throughput TCR immunosequencing, statistical association of individual TCRs with disease status, and machine learning. A later analysis re-examined previously published TCR beta repertoires from 600 to 700 donors and added high-resolution HLA genotyping to investigate patterns of TCR occurrence. The study used immunosequencing to profile the T cell repertoires of under 700 subjects and linked those repertoires to cytomegalovirus serostatus. Every repertoire in the discovery cohort had been generated on one and the same sequencing platform. Typing coverage differed by locus: A, B, C, DRB1 and DQB1 were typed in roughly 629-640 donors, DQA1 in roughly 510, DPA1 in approximately 600, and DPB1 in 400 to 480. A later genetic analysis took genome-wide SNP genotypes for about three fifths of the 666 donors and used that subset as a discovery cohort. Besides the first cohort of roughly 640 subjects, a separate validation cohort made up of 120 different subjects was used. Both class I and class II loci were covered by HLA typing, at four-digit resolution. Among 300 to 500 genotyped donors of the cohort, an average of approximately 240,000 unique TCR beta nucleotide sequences was sequenced per donor, of which approximately 18% were non-productive. To decide whether each TCR beta V gene segment behaved as functional or pseudogenic, an earlier analysis of fewer than 750 of the donors relied on high-throughput TCR beta sequencing. The aim of the study was to test whether cataloging public T cell receptors could identify signatures of past pathogen exposure. Four to six DR-DQ haplotypes were handled as single units for association and clustering, since linkage in the cohort was strong. Of the roughly 410 genotyped donors, 65% to 90% were placed in the genetic ancestry cluster associated with self-reported Caucasian donors. Donor age, sex, ethnicity and CMV serostatus were compiled alongside the repertoire data. Roughly 300 gigabases of sequencing data and approximately 93 million unique TCR sequences were included in an early release covering about 700 HLA-typed donors. In the later analysis, no new phenotypic data were used to find candidate immune exposures; instead, reliance was placed on TCR beta sequences and their occurrence across donors.

Here is what the overall study found, with its caveats: A later genetic analysis reported fewer N-insertions in productive TCRs among donors in an Asian-associated ancestry cluster than the roughly 620-donor mean. Sequencing depth was assumed to be roughly uniform across donors in the presence/absence analyses, though that assumption may not hold. For the cohort, immune exposure information was limited to CMV serostatus. Because HLA typing was unavailable for some donors at each locus, only the typed subset was used in association tests. The authors suggested that the approach could potentially be generalized to other disease states and immunological phenotypes. An association between a missense DCLRE1C variant and V-gene and J-gene trimming of TCR beta chains was found in a later genetic analysis and replicated in an independent cohort. Three of the identified cytomegalovirus-associated TCR beta chains were confirmed in vitro to be specific for cytomegalovirus antigens. Because the 87-base-pair reads could not distinguish some IMGT-functional V segments, including TRBV6-2 and TRBV6-3, those segments were excluded. Strong co-occurrence of HLA alleles, especially DR and DQ, made assigning TCR associations to individual alleles difficult. Compared with equally common non-associated chains, HLA-associated TCR beta chains in a later analysis were more clonally expanded and had lower generation probabilities. According to a later analysis, TCR association rates differed among HLA loci, with DRB1 alleles showing the most associated TCRs and HLA-C alleles showing the fewest. In the study, about 150 TCR beta chains were listed as associated with cytomegalovirus. The classifier was reported to diagnose cytomegalovirus status with high specificity and sensitivity in both the original cohort and the validation cohort. The sequencing pipeline was judged likely to have produced a cluster of highly shared sequence variants as a technical artifact. In this cohort, only TCR beta chains were sequenced, and detectable features were limited by the absence of alpha or paired-chain data. A later analysis associated 16,951 TCR beta sequences with specific HLA alleles at a false discovery rate of 0.05. Because counts were too low, 15 to 20 rarely observed V segments, including chromosome 9 orphons, were excluded from the earlier analysis of some 590 of the donors. An earlier analysis of approximately 500 of the donors showed that most TCR beta V segments appeared in productive rearrangements either about 87% or about 30% of the time, which broadly matched IMGT annotations. In a later analysis, most CMV-associated TCR beta chains were found to appear HLA-restricted, with HLA associations seemingly driven largely by CMV exposure. Several of the top co-occurrence clusters appeared to be linked to parvovirus B19, influenza, CMV and Epstein-Barr virus, according to a later analysis. A further reported finding was that TCR beta sequences accurately predicted the HLA-A and HLA-B alleles for most subjects in the first cohort. Correlated functional status among segregating V segments might reflect linkage disequilibrium, but an unknown experimental factor could not be ruled out. Most TCR sequences were seen in very few donors, while some public TCRs were found in many individuals.

The library was prepared using the immunoSEQ multiplex PCR assay. The multiplex PCR relied on a mix of 60 forward primers for TCR Vbeta segments and 13 reverse primers for TCR Jbeta segments. The CDR3 region of rearranged TCR beta genes was amplified from genomic DNA with a multiplex PCR assay. On the Illumina HiSeq System, the amplified TCR beta libraries were sequenced as 87-base-pair reads. The original pipeline was this. In a later analysis, 80 million or so unique TCR beta chains were counted across the 650 to 750 repertoires, and roughly 11 million of these chains were shared by at least two donors. To remove PCR and sequencing errors, raw reads were error-corrected and collapsed into unique sequences using a nearest-neighbor algorithm that merged closely related sequences. Alignment of CDR3 sequences to IMGT reference sequences was used to assign V, D and J gene segments. Each retained sequence needed at least a six-nucleotide match to both a V gene segment and a J gene segment. Rearrangements were called productive when the CDR3 lacked stop codons and stayed in frame with V and J; all others were non-productive. CDR3 was defined according to IMGT convention as the region running from the second conserved V-encoded cysteine to the conserved J-encoded phenylalanine. In an earlier analysis of around 540 of the donors, sequences lacking an unambiguous match to a single V gene segment were excluded. In an earlier analysis of 587 of the donors, V segments were called functional above 56.7% productive rearrangements and were called segregating when the between-donor standard deviation exceeded 5%. A statistical classification framework was developed to diagnose cytomegalovirus status using the catalog of TCR beta chain sequences. In a later analysis, V and J genes were assigned by comparing TCR nucleotide sequences against IMGT/GENE-DB human TR gene sequences. In a later analysis, CDR3 sequences and most-parsimonious VDJ recombination scenarios were assigned using the TCRdist pipeline. In a later analysis, each TCR beta chain was defined by its CDR3 amino acid sequence together with its V-gene family, and reads without a unique V-gene family were excluded. As a way to deal with suspected cross-contamination and a sequencing artifact, a later analysis dropped 450 to 600 nucleotide sequences that were highly shared and had low generation probability. For each public chain, a later analysis derived a clonal expansion index from normalized ranks of inferred template counts within each repertoire. A later analysis computed generation probabilities with a VDJ recombination model fitted to out-of-frame rearrangements, and checked the results against IGoR. In a later analysis, hypergeometric tests were used to score TCR-TCR, TCR-HLA and TCR-CMV co-occurrence, with a repertoire-size bias correction applied to TCR pairs. False discovery rates were estimated in a later analysis by permuting HLA or CMV assignments 20 times. In a later analysis, co-occurring TCRs were grouped with DBSCAN, and TCRdist sequence similarity was added when clustering was performed within HLA-allele-positive subsets. Repertoires with fewer than 30,000 or more than 120,000 public chains were left out of co-occurrence clustering, as were a few repertoires with anomalous nucleotide sharing. Imported from immuneACCESS, the table was reduced by TCRdb to in-frame sequences with V and J called. These copies leave out some clones; in studies compared against another copy, an unresolved V gene accounts for under half, and the cause of the remainder is not known. D and trimming were read from the DNA, whereas the V and J calls and clone size are those reported in that table. The sample table contains about 120,000 clones; only one count was recorded for approximately 80% of them. The ten biggest clones cover 4.5% to 5% of the sample.

The cohort comprised approximately 700 healthy bone marrow donors. All cohort members were sampled while nominally healthy, although unrecorded immune exposures were likely present. The donor was CMV seropositive and belonged to the group of some 290 seropositive cohort members. Each donor provided a peripheral blood sample, and peripheral blood mononuclear cells were used for TCR beta sequencing. The Qiagen DNeasy Blood Extraction Kit was used to extract genomic DNA from the blood cell samples. The CDR3 holds 16 amino acids from the cysteine to the phenylalanine. This entry keeps only the CDR3 DNA: 48 bases, framed from base 1. According to the germline V gene, CDR1 reads SGHDT and CDR2 reads YYEEEE. Trimming takes 6 bases off V and 1 base off J; junction bases not matched to a gene: 12. This clone showed up just a few times. Its antigen is currently not known. No base-level quality is on record; no much larger clone is a single base apart.

The chain was built from TRBV5-6 and TRBJ1-2, with 7 bases aligning to TRBD1. What was sequenced was PBMCs. The TCR originated in a man aged 50 to 59 in good health and CMV-seropositive. The nucleotides are TGTGCCAGCACGCCCAGGGGGACTTACATTAACTATGGCTACACCTTC. It codes for CASTPRGTYINYGYTF.